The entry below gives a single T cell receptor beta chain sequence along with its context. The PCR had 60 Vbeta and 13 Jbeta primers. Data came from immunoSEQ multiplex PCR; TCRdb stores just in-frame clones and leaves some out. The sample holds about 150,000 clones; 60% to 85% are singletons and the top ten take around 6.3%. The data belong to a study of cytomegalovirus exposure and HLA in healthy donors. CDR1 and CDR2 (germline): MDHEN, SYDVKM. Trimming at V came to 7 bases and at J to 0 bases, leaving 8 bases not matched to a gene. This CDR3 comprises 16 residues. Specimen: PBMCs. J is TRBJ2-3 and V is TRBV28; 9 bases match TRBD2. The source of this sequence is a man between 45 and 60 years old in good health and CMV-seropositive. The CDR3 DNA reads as TGTGCCAGCACCTCGGGACTAGCTGTGAGCACAGATACGCAGTATTTT. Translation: CASTSGLAVSTDTQYF.